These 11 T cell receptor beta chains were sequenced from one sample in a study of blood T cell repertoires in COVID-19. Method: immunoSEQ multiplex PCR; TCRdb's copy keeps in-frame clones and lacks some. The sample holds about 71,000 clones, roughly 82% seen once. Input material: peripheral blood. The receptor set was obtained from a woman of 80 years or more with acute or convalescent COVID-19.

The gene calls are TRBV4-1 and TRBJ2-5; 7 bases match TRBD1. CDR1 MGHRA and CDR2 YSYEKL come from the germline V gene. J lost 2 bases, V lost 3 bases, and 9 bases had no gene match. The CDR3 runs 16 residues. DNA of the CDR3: TGCGCCAGCAGCCACCCGACAGGGAGATCGCAAGAGACCCAGTACTTC. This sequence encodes CASSHPTGRSQETQYF.

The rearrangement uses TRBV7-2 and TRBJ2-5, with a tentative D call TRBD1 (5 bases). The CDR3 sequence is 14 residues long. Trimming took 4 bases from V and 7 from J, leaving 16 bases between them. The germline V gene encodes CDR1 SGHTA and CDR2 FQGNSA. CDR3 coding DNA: TGTGCCAGCAGCTCCCAGGGTCGCCCAGGGACCCAGTACTTC. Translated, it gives CASSSQGRPGTQYF.

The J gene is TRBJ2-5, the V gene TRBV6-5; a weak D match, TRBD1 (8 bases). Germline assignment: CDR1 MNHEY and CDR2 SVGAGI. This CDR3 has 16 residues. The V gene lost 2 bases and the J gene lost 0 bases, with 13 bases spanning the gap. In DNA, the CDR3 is TGTGCCAGCAGTTACGGACAGGGAGGGTACCAAGAGACCCAGTACTTC. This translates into CASSYGQGGYQETQYF.

In nucleotides, the CDR3 is TGTGCCAGCAGCTTAGTCCGACTAGCGGGTCCCTCCTACGAGCAGTACTTC. It codes for CASSLVRLAGPSYEQYF. J is TRBJ2-7 and V is TRBV11-2; 10 bases agree with TRBD2. V shed 1 base, J shed 0 bases, and the junction held 6 bases outside the gene matches. There are 17 residues in the CDR3. Germline loops: CDR1 SGHAT, CDR2 FQNNGV.

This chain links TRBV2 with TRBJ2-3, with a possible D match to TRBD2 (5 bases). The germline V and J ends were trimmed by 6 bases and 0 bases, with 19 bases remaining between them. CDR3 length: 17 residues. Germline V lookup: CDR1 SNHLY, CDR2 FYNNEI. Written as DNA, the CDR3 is TGTGCCAGCAGATACAGCGGTGGGATCTCTAGCACAGATACGCAGTATTTT. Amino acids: CASRYSGGISSTDTQYF.

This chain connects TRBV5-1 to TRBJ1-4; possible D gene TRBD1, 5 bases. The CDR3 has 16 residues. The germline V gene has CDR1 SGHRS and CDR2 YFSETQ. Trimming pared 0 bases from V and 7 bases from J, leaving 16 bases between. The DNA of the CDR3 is TGCGCCAGCAGCTTGGTAGGGGCCTCCGCGTCTGAAAAACTGTTTTTT. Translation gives CASSLVGASASEKLFF. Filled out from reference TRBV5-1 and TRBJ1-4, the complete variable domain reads KAGVTQTPRYLIKTRGQQVTLSCSPISGHRSVSWYQQTPGQGLQFLFEYFSETQRNKGNFPGRFSGRQFSNSRSEMNVSTLELGDSALYLCASSLVGASASEKLFFGSGTQLSVL.

The CDR3 DNA sequence: TGTGCCAGTAGTTACCCGGGACTAGCGGCTAATGAGCAGTTCTTC. It specifies CASSYPGLAANEQFF. This chain links TRBV19 with TRBJ2-1; 11 bases map to TRBD2. V dropped 5 bases and J dropped 7; count of bases not matched to a gene: 7. This CDR3 comprises 15 residues. CDR1 LNHDA and CDR2 SQIVND come from the germline V gene (reference sequence). The full variable domain, rest sourced from reference TRBV19 and TRBJ2-1, is DGGITQSPKYLFRKEGQNVTLSCEQNLNHDAMYWYRQDPGQGLRLIYYSQIVNDFQKGDIAEGYSVSREKKESFPLTVTSAQKNPTAFYLCASSYPGLAANEQFFGPGTRLTVL.

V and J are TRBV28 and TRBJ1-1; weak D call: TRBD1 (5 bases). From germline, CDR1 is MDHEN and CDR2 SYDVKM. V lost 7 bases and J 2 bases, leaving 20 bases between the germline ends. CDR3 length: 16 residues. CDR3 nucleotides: TGTGCCAGCATAGACGGGGGTCTATCGATAAACACTGAAGCTTTCTTT. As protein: CASIDGGLSINTEAFF. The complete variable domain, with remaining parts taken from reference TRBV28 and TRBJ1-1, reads DVKVTQSSRYLVKRTGEKVFLECVQDMDHENMFWYRQDPGLGLRLIYFSYDVKMKEKGDIPEGYSVSREKKERFSLILESASTNQTSMYLCASIDGGLSINTEAFFGQGTRLTVV.

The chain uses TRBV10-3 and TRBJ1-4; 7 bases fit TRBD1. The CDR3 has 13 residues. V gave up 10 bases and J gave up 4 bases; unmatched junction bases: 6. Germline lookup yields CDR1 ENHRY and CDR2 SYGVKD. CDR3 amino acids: CATVDRFNEKLFF. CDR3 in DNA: TGTGCCACCGTGGACAGGTTTAATGAAAAACTGTTTTTT.

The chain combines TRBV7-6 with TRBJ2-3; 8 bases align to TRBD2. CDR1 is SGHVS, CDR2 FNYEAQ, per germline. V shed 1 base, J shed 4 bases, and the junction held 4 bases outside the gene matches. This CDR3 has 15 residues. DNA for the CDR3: TGTGCCAGCAGCTTAGTGGGCGGGAGGTCAGATACGCAGTATTTT. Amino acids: CASSLVGGRSDTQYF.

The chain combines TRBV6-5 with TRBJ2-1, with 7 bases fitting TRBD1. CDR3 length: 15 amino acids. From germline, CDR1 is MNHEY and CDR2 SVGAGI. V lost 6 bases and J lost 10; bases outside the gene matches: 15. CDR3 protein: CASRLGQAGTLEQFF. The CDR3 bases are TGTGCCAGCAGGCTCGGACAGGCGGGTACACTAGAGCAGTTCTTC.